A single sample is the source of the 19 T cell receptor beta chains below, sequenced in a study of blood T cell repertoires in COVID-19. Profiling relied on immunoSEQ multiplex PCR, and the TCRdb table lists in-frame clones only, not all of them. The sample includes 200,000 to 300,000 clones, about 87% of them seen just once. Source material: PBMCs or T cells enriched from blood (not recorded which). All receptors come from a woman between 40 and 55 years old with acute COVID-19.

V gene TRBV30 combines with J gene TRBJ1-5; 8 bases are shared with TRBD1. From germline, CDR1 is GTSNPN and CDR2 SVGIG (reference sequence). The ends lost 1 base at V and 9 bases at J; junction bases unmatched: 11. This CDR3 spans 15 amino acids. As DNA, the CDR3 is TGTGCCTGGAGTGACCGGACAGGGTATGTAGCGCCCCAGCATTTT. Residues: CAWSDRTGYVAPQHF.

On this clone: Sequence at one end of the junction differs from germline and may be a read error. The rearrangement uses TRBV7-7 and TRBJ2-5; 10 bases match TRBD2. The CDR3 is 14 amino acids. CDR1 and CDR2 from the germline V gene are SSHAT and FNYEAQ (reference sequence). CDR3 nucleotides: TGTGCTAGCAGCCTCGGACTAGCGGAAGAGACCCAGTACTTC. This translates into CASSLGLAEETQYF.

The chain recombines TRBV29-1 with TRBJ2-5; TRBD2 aligns across 12 bases. The V segment lost 6 bases and the J segment 4 bases; nucleotides outside the gene matches: 6. The CDR3 is 14 amino acids. Germline assignment: CDR1 SQVTM and CDR2 ANQGSEA. This chain's CDR3 is CSVQTSGGAETQYF. The CDR3 region has the DNA TGCAGCGTCCAGACTAGCGGGGGAGCAGAGACCCAGTACTTC. The variable domain in full, completed from reference TRBV29-1 and TRBJ2-5, reads SAVISQKPSRDICQRGTSLTIQCQVDSQVTMMFWYRQQPGQSLTLIATANQGSEATYESGFVIDKFPISRPNLTFSTLTVSNMSPEDSSIYLCSVQTSGGAETQYFGPGTRLLVL.

The J gene is TRBJ2-1, the V gene TRBV2; TRBD2 is a possible D gene (5 bases). This CDR3 spans 13 amino acids. V shed 1 base and J shed 9 bases, with 10 bases lying between them. The germline V gene has CDR1 SNHLY and CDR2 FYNNEI. CDR3 nucleotide sequence: TGTGCCAGCAGTGAAGGTAGCGTCGGTGAGCAGTTCTTC. It translates to CASSEGSVGEQFF.

This clone has just one count. V usage is TRBV19 and J usage is TRBJ1-5; a weak D match, TRBD1 (5 bases). V lost 8 bases to trimming and J lost 1 base, with 15 bases between them. The CDR3 has 15 amino acids. Germline CDR1 is LNHDA and CDR2 is SQIVND (reference sequence). Here the CDR3 reads CASHWGPTSNQPQHF. DNA for the CDR3: TGTGCCAGTCATTGGGGCCCGACGAGCAATCAGCCCCAGCATTTT.

This rearrangement joins TRBV11-3 to TRBJ1-1; no definite D call. The germline V gene has CDR1 SGHNT and CDR2 YENEEA. This CDR3 is built from 15 residues. Between the trimmed V and J ends, which lost 4 bases and 7 bases, there was a span of 19 bases. The CDR3 loop is CASSSEGVMGGEAFF. CDR3 DNA sequence: TGTGCCAGCAGCTCGGAGGGCGTGATGGGCGGTGAAGCTTTCTTT.

This clone appeared once. The chain joins TRBV11-3 to TRBJ2-1, with D tentatively TRBD2 (5 bases). Germline V lookup: CDR1 SGHNT, CDR2 YENEEA. The V end was cut by 3 bases, the J end by 5 bases, with 11 bases between. The CDR3 spans 14 residues. The CDR3 loop reads CASSLEDLNNEQFF. CDR3 DNA sequence: TGTGCCAGCAGCTTGGAGGATTTAAACAATGAGCAGTTCTTC.

In the case of this clone: This specimen includes other DNA sequences encoding the same CDR3. The chain uses TRBV19 and TRBJ1-5; D may be TRBD1 (5 bases). The V gene's germline CDR1 is LNHDA and CDR2 SQIVND (reference sequence). CDR3 length: 15 amino acids. Trimming pared 3 bases from V and 4 bases from J, leaving 13 bases between. The CDR3 DNA follows: TGTGCCAGTAGTATCACCGGGGGTGGGAATCAGCCCCAGCATTTT. It is translated as CASSITGGGNQPQHF.

This chain connects TRBV10-3 to TRBJ1-1, with D possibly matching TRBD1 (6 bases). V lost 2 bases and J lost 9, with 7 bases in between. In germline, CDR1 is ENHRY, CDR2 SYGVKD. This CDR3 has 11 residues. This chain's CDR3 is CAISEDRKAFF. The CDR3 DNA reads as TGTGCCATCAGTGAGGACAGGAAAGCTTTCTTT.

The gene calls are TRBV19 and TRBJ2-3, with 8 bases identical to TRBD2. V dropped 6 bases and J dropped 4; count of bases not matched to a gene: 6. CDR3 size: 14 residues. Germline loops: CDR1 LNHDA, CDR2 SQIVND (reference sequence). In DNA, the CDR3 is TGTGCCAGTAGCACACGGGGGGGGCCAGATACGCAGTATTTT. It encodes CASSTRGGPDTQYF.

This clone was seen a handful of times. The CDR3: CASSMEQAEETQYF. CDR3 DNA sequence: TGTGCCAGTAGTATGGAACAGGCCGAAGAGACCCAGTACTTC. The V and J genes are TRBV19 and TRBJ2-5; D may be TRBD1 (5 bases). V was trimmed by 3 bases and J by 3 bases, leaving 11 bases between them. Per germline, CDR1 LNHDA and CDR2 SQIVND (reference sequence). This CDR3 region has 14 residues.

The chain joins TRBV9 to TRBJ2-2; 9 nucleotides match TRBD2. The CDR3 runs to 16 residues. CDR1 is SGDLS, CDR2 YYNGEE, per germline. The J segment lost 5 bases and the V segment lost 0 bases, leaving 5 bases of the junction unmatched. The CDR3 sequence is CASSVASGRYTGELFF. The CDR3, as DNA: TGTGCCAGCAGCGTAGCAAGCGGGAGGTATACCGGGGAGCTGTTTTTT.

This sequence joins TRBV10-3 and TRBJ2-3, with D maybe TRBD2 (5 bases). The CDR3 has 12 residues. Germline CDR1 and CDR2: ENHRY and SYGVKD. The V and J ends lost 6 bases and 3 bases respectively, with 7 bases between them. The CDR3: CAIRGETDTQYF. CDR3 in DNA: TGTGCCATCAGGGGAGAGACAGATACGCAGTATTTT.

The chain has TRBV5-6 and TRBJ2-5, with 9 bases matching TRBD2. The V gene's germline CDR1 is SGHDT and CDR2 YYEEEE. J gave up 5 bases and V 4 bases, and 12 bases lay outside the gene matches. The CDR3 is 16 residues long. This CDR3 reads CASSPNQRLAAETQYF. The CDR3 DNA follows: TGTGCCAGCAGCCCCAATCAACGACTAGCGGCGGAGACCCAGTACTTC.

The sample holds one count of this clone. This chain uses TRBV27 with TRBJ2-5; 8 bases fit TRBD1. Germline values: CDR1 MNHEY, CDR2 SMNVEV (reference sequence). V lost 6 bases, J lost 5 bases, and 8 bases stayed unmatched. The CDR3 contains 14 residues. Here the CDR3 reads CASSRTGTWETQYF. DNA of the CDR3: TGTGCCAGCAGCCGGACAGGGACGTGGGAGACCCAGTACTTC.

The chain is built from TRBV24-1 and TRBJ1-2; tentatively, D is TRBD1 (5 bases). V lost 4 bases, J lost 1 base, and 9 bases lay in between. This CDR3 is 14 amino acids long. Germline V lookup: CDR1 KGHDR, CDR2 SFDVKD. CDR3 coding DNA: TGTGCCACCAGTGACCCCGACAGTAACTATGGCTACACCTTC. Amino acid sequence: CATSDPDSNYGYTF.

CDR3: CASSQETGSSYNSPLHF. In nucleotides, the CDR3 is TGCGCCAGCAGCCAAGAAACAGGGAGCTCCTATAATTCACCCCTCCACTTT. The rearrangement joins TRBV4-1 to TRBJ1-6; D is perhaps TRBD1 (6 bases). Germline V gene lookup returns CDR1 MGHRA and CDR2 YSYEKL. Between the trimmed V and J ends, which lost 0 bases and 0 bases, there was a span of 9 bases. The CDR3 consists of 17 residues.

CDR3 protein: CASSSRPGETQYF. Written as DNA, the CDR3 is TGCGCCAGCAGCTCCCGACCCGGGGAGACCCAGTACTTC. This sequence joins TRBV5-1 and TRBJ2-5, with unresolved D. Germline-derived CDR1 and CDR2 are SGHRS and YFSETQ. The length of the CDR3 is 13 residues. V was cut by 3 bases and J by 5 bases, with 11 bases left in between.

The rearrangement links TRBV27 to TRBJ1-5, with D unresolved. CDR1 is MNHEY, CDR2 SMNVEV, per germline (reference sequence). The V end was cut by 0 bases, the J end by 7 bases, with 7 bases between. There are 13 residues in the CDR3. CDR3 sequence (DNA): TGTGCCAGCAGTTTATCGTTTAAACAGCCCCAGCATTTT. This sequence encodes CASSLSFKQPQHF.